Described below is a single T cell receptor (beta chain) sequence and its context. What it binds is unknown. The data derive from a study of OX40 agonist ivuxolimab in advanced cancers. Study at large: The study gave patients intravenous ivuxolimab at 0.01 to 10 mg/kg every 2 weeks. Patients undergoing dose escalation presented with hepatocellular carcinoma, melanoma, renal cell or head and neck cancer. Study findings and constraints: Nonresponders, in some cases, also had low normalized T-cell clonal expansion.

V lost 5 bases and J lost 9; bases outside the gene matches: 6. CDR3 size: 12 residues. Germline V CDR1 and CDR2: SGHTA, FQGTGA. Profiling relied on immunoSEQ multiplex PCR, and the TCRdb table lists in-frame clones only, not all of them. This sample carries 84,000 or so clones, 75% to 90% of them seen once, and the ten largest clones take less than 3%. The chain uses TRBV7-3 and TRBJ1-1; 7 bases are shared with TRBD1. The source of this sequence is an adult with an advanced solid tumor such as melanoma, head and neck, liver or kidney cancer. Sequencing was performed on CD4+ or CD8+ T cells sorted from blood, taken in a trial of the OX40 agonist ivuxolimab. The CDR3 protein is CASSPAGGQAFF. CDR3 in DNA: TGTGCCAGCAGCCCCGCAGGGGGTCAAGCTTTCTTT.